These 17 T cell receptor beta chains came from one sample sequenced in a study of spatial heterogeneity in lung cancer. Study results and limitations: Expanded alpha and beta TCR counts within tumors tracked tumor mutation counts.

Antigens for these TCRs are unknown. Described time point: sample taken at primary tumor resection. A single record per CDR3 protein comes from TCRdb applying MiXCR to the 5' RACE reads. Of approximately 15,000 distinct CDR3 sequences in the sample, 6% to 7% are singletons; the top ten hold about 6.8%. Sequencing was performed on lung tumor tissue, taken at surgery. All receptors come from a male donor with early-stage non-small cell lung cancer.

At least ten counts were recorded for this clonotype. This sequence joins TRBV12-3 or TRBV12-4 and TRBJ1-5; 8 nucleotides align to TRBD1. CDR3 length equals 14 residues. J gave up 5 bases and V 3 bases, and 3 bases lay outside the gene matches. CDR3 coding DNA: TGTGCCAGCAGTTTGGGACAGGCTGATCAGCCCCAGCATTTT. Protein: CASSLGQADQPQHF.

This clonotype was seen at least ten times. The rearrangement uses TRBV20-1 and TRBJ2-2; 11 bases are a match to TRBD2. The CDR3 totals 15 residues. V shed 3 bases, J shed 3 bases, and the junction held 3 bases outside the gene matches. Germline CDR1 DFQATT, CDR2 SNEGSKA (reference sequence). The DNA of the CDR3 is TGCAGTGCTAGTTCTAGCGGGGGGCACACCGGGGAGCTGTTTTTT. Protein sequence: CSASSSGGHTGELFF.

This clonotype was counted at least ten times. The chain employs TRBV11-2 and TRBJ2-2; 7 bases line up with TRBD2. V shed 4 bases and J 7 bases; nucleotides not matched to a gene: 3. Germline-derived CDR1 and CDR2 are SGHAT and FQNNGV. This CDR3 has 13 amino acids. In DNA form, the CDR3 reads TGTGCCAGCAGCTCAGCGGGGTACGGGGAGCTGTTTTTT. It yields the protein CASSSAGYGELFF.

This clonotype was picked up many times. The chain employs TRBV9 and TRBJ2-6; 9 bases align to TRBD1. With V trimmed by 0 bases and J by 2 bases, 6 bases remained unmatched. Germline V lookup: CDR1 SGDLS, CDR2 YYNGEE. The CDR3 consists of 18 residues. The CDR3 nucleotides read TGTGCCAGCAGCGTAGACAGGGGGCGAGTGGCTGGGGCCAACGTCCTGACTTTC. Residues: CASSVDRGRVAGANVLTF.

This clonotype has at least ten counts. The CDR3, as DNA: TGTGCCAGCAGTTCCGTACCGGGACAGCCTAACTATGGCTACACCTTC. It is translated as CASSSVPGQPNYGYTF. This rearrangement joins TRBV6-5 to TRBJ1-2; TRBD1 aligns across 7 bases. The V and J ends lost 4 bases and 0 bases, in that order; junction bases with no gene match: 8. The CDR3 is 16 amino acids. The germline V gene encodes CDR1 MNHEY and CDR2 SVGAGI.

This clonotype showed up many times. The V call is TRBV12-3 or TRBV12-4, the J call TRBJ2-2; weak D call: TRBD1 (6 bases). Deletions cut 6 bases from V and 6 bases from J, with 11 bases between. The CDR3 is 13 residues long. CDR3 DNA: TGTGCCAGCAGGGTTACAGGGTCCGGGGAGCTGTTTTTT. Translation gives CASRVTGSGELFF.

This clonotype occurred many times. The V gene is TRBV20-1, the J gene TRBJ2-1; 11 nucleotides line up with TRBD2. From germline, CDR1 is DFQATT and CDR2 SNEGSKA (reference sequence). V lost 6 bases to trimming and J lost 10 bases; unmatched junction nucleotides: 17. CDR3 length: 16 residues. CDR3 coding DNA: TGCAGTGCCACTACTATAGCGGGAGGGCCTCTAGGGGAGCAGTTCTTC. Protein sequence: CSATTIAGGPLGEQFF.

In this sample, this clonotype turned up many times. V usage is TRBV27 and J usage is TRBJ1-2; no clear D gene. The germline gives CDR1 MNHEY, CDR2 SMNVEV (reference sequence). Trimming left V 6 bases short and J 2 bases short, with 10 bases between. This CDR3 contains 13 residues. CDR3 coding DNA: TGTGCCAGCAGGGCCAGTCTCAACTATGGCTACACCTTC. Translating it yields CASRASLNYGYTF.

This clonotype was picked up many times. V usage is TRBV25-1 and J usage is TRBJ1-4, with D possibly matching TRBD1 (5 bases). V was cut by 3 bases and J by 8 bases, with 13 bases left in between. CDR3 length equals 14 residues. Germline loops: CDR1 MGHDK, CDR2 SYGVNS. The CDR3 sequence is CASSDSFDSEKLFF. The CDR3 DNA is TGTGCCAGCAGTGACAGCTTTGACAGCGAAAAACTGTTTTTT.

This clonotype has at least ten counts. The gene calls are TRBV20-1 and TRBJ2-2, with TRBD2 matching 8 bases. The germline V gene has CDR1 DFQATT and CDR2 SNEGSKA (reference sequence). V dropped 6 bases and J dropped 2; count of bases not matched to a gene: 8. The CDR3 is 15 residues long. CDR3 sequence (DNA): TGCAGTGCCGGGGGGGCTAGCGGAAACACCGGGGAGCTGTTTTTT. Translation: CSAGGASGNTGELFF.

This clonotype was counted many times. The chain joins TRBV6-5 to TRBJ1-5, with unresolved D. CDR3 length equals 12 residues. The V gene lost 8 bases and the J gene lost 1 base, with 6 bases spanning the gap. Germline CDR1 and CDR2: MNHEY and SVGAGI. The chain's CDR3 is CASRASNQPQHF. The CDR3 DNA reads TGTGCCAGCCGGGCGAGCAATCAGCCCCAGCATTTT.

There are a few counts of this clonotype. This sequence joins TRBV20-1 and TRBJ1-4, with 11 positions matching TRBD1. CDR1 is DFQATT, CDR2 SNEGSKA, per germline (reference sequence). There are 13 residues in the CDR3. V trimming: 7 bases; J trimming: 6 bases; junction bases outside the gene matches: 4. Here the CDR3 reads CSVPGQGDEKLFF. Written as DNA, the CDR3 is TGCAGTGTCCCGGGACAGGGGGATGAAAAACTGTTTTTT.

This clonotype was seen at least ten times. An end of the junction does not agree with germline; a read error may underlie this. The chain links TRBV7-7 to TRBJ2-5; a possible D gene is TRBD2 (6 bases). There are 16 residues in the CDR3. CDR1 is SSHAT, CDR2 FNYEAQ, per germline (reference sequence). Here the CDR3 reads CASSRDRLGVAETQYF. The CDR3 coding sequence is TGTGCTAGCAGCAGAGATCGACTAGGGGTGGCAGAGACCCAGTACTTC.

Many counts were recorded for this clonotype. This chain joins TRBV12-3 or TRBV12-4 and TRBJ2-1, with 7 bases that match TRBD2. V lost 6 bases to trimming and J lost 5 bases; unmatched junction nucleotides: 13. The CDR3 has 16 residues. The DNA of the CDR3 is TGTGCCAGCAGAAAGGGGAGCGGGACCGCCAACAATGAGCAGTTCTTC. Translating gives CASRKGSGTANNEQFF.

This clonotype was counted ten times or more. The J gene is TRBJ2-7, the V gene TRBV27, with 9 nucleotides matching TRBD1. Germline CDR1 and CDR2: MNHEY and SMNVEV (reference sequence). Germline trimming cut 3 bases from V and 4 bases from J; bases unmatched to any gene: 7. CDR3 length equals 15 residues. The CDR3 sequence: CASSLTGTGPYEQYF. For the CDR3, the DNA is TGTGCCAGCAGTTTGACCGGGACAGGGCCGTACGAGCAGTACTTC.

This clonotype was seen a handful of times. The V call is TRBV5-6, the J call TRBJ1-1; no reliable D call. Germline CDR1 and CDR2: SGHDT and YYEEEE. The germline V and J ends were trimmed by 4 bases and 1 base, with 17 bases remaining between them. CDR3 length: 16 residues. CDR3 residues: CASSPRSPGENTEAFF. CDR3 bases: TGTGCCAGCAGCCCAAGAAGCCCGGGAGAGAACACTGAAGCTTTCTTT.

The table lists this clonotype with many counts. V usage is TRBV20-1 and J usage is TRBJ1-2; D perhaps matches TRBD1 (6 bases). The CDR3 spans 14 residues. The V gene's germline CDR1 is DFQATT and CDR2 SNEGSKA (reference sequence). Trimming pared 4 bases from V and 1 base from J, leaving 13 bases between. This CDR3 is CSANRWTDNYGYTF. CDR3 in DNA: TGCAGTGCTAACCGATGGACAGATAACTATGGCTACACCTTC.